The 31 T cell receptor beta chains listed next were all sequenced from one sample in a study of T cell repertoires and HLA-DP antigens. Using immunoSEQ multiplex PCR, the repertoire was profiled, and TCRdb retains in-frame clones only, with some absent. The table has over 60,000 clones, roughly 78% seen once. No antigen has been identified for these receptors. The sequencing input was CD4+ T cells from PBMCs. The receptors stem from a man in his 60s in good health and CMV-seronegative.

The J gene is TRBJ1-2, the V gene TRBV18; D is unclear. In germline, CDR1 is KGHSH, CDR2 LQKENI. The CDR3 is 12 amino acids. V lost 5 bases and J lost 1, with 5 bases in between. CDR3 DNA sequence: TGTGCCAGCTCAAACAATAACTATGGCTACACCTTC. Its protein product is CASSNNNYGYTF.

The chain couples TRBV5-1 to TRBJ2-2; D gene unclear. CDR3 size: 14 residues. In germline, CDR1 is SGHRS, CDR2 YFSETQ. Trimming took off 0 bases at V and 2 bases at J, with 5 bases between the two ends. This CDR3 reads CASSLVYNTGELFF. The CDR3 bases are TGCGCCAGCAGCTTGGTTTATAACACCGGGGAGCTGTTTTTT.

The genes are TRBV11-3 and TRBJ2-1; 9 bases are shared with TRBD2. The J segment lost 8 bases and the V segment lost 3 bases, leaving 8 bases of the junction unmatched. Germline-derived CDR1 and CDR2 are SGHNT and YENEEA. The CDR3 runs to 15 residues. Here the CDR3 reads CASSFAGGPQDEQFF. The CDR3 DNA sequence: TGTGCCAGCAGCTTCGCGGGAGGGCCCCAAGATGAGCAGTTCTTC.

This clone was seen only once. The chain recombines TRBV5-1 with TRBJ2-3, with a weak D call TRBD2 (7 bases). The germline V gene encodes CDR1 SGHRS and CDR2 YFSETQ. CDR3 size: 17 residues. Trimming shortened V by 4 bases and J by 5 bases, and 23 bases separated the two germline ends. Written as DNA, the CDR3 is TGCGCCAGCAGCCTCGATATAACGGGGGGCGGAGGAGATACGCAGTATTTT. It is translated as CASSLDITGGGGDTQYF.

The rearrangement uses TRBV6-5 and TRBJ2-7; tentatively, D is TRBD1 (6 bases). V was clipped by 6 bases and J by 6 bases, with 15 bases between them. The CDR3 has 13 amino acids. CDR1 is MNHEY, CDR2 SVGAGI, per germline. The CDR3 reads CASSPRGYREQYV. The CDR3 DNA sequence: TGTGCCAGCAGCCCAAGGGGGTATCGCGAGCAGTACGTC.

The genes are TRBV27 and TRBJ1-5; 7 nucleotides agree with TRBD1. CDR1 and CDR2 from the germline V gene are MNHEY and SMNVEV (reference sequence). V dropped 6 bases and J dropped 1; count of bases not matched to a gene: 3. This CDR3 spans 14 amino acids. The CDR3 nucleotides read TGTGCCAGCAGCAAGACAGGGAGCAATCAGCCCCAGCATTTT. Its translation is CASSKTGSNQPQHF.

The chain has TRBV5-6 and TRBJ2-3; maybe TRBD2 (5 bases). The ends were cut back, 0 bases at V and 2 bases at J, with 16 bases in the middle. The CDR3 consists of 17 residues. Per the germline V gene, CDR1 is SGHDT and CDR2 is YYEEEE. The CDR3 bases are TGTGCCAGCAGCTTGGGAGGGCTTGCTTCGTTCACAGATACGCAGTATTTT. Translated: CASSLGGLASFTDTQYF.

The chain carries TRBV19 and TRBJ1-6, with a tentative D call TRBD1 (6 bases). Germline V gene sequence: CDR1 LNHDA, CDR2 SQIVND (reference sequence). With 7 bases removed from V and 3 bases from J, the gap between germline ends came to 16 bases. This CDR3 is 16 amino acids long. The CDR3 bases are TGTGCCAGTAATTCGGTAGGAGGGGGCTATAATTCACCCCTCCACTTT. The encoded protein is CASNSVGGGYNSPLHF.

In its sample, this clone was seen once. V gene TRBV7-2 combines with J gene TRBJ2-7; TRBD1 matches at 10 bases. V shed 0 bases, J shed 3 bases, and the junction held 2 bases outside the gene matches. The CDR3 is 15 residues long. Germline V gene data show CDR1 as SGHTA and CDR2 as FQGNSA. The CDR3 is CASSLAGTGDYEQYF. As DNA, the CDR3 is TGTGCCAGCAGCTTAGCCGGGACAGGGGACTACGAGCAGTACTTC.

This clone was counted a few times. The germline gene is not matched at one end of the junction; a read error may be the cause. The V and J genes are TRBV5-1 and TRBJ2-3; D remains unclear. The CDR3 sequence is 12 residues long. The germline V gene has CDR1 SGHRS and CDR2 YFSETQ. CDR3 sequence: CVSSSSTDTQYF. The CDR3 region has the DNA TGCGTCAGCAGCTCCAGCACAGATACGCAGTATTTT.

This chain joins TRBV10-1 and TRBJ2-1; 9 bases match TRBD2. The ends lost 0 bases at V and 5 bases at J; junction bases unmatched: 5. Germline V gives CDR1 WNHNN, CDR2 SYGVQD (reference sequence). The CDR3 spans 16 residues. The CDR3 region is CASSESIGTSNNEQFF. The DNA for the CDR3 is TGCGCCAGCAGTGAGTCGATAGGGACTAGCAACAATGAGCAGTTCTTC.

This chain connects TRBV11-2 to TRBJ2-7; D unresolved. The CDR3 covers 13 residues. Germline V gene lookup returns CDR1 SGHAT and CDR2 FQNNGV. V was shortened by 4 bases and J by 3 bases, with 10 bases between the two germline ends. DNA of the CDR3: TGTGCCAGCAGCTCCCCTCCTCACTACGAGCAGTACTTC. It specifies CASSSPPHYEQYF.

This clone was detected a few times. The chain carries TRBV7-9 and TRBJ1-5, with D uncertain. Trimming left V 4 bases short and J 7 bases short, with 8 bases between. This CDR3 region has 12 residues. Germline lookup yields CDR1 SEHNR and CDR2 FQNEAQ (reference sequence). CDR3 bases: TGTGCCAGCAGCTCACAGACACAGCCCCAGCATTTT. It specifies CASSSQTQPQHF.

This clone came up many times. The V gene is TRBV7-9, the J gene TRBJ1-1, with 7 bases that match TRBD1. The V gene end was trimmed by 2 bases and the J gene end by 4 bases; junction bases not matched to a gene: 4. This CDR3 spans 14 amino acids. Germline V gene sequence: CDR1 SEHNR, CDR2 FQNEAQ (reference sequence). The CDR3 DNA follows: TGTGCCAGCAGCTTAAACAGGGGCGGCACTGAAGCTTTCTTT. It translates to CASSLNRGGTEAFF.

The rearrangement uses TRBV23-1 and TRBJ2-7, with D perhaps matching TRBD2 (5 bases). TRBV23-1 is sorted into the ORF group, with uncertain function. Trimming shortened V by 4 bases and J by 3 bases, and 10 bases separated the two germline ends. CDR3 length: 13 amino acids. The CDR3 loop reads CASSPPGYYEQYF. DNA for the CDR3: TGCGCCAGCAGTCCCCCGGGGTACTACGAGCAGTACTTC.

This rearrangement joins TRBV18 to TRBJ2-2, with D hard to call. Trimming pared 9 bases from V and 3 bases from J, leaving 20 bases between. Germline V gene lookup returns CDR1 KGHSH and CDR2 LQKENI. The CDR3 covers 16 residues. The CDR3 coding sequence is TGTGCCAGTCCAACTGGGTTAGCCTGGGACACCGGGGAGCTGTTTTTT. It specifies CASPTGLAWDTGELFF. Looking up the rest from reference TRBV18 and TRBJ2-2 gives the full variable domain: NAGVMQNPRHLVRRRGQEARLRCSPMKGHSHVYWYRQLPEEGLKFMVYLQKENIIDESGMPKERFSAEFPKEGPSILRIQQVVRGDSAAYFCASPTGLAWDTGELFFGEGSRLTVL.

This clone has a single count. The chain recombines TRBV29-1 with TRBJ2-2; TRBD2 might be the D (7 bases). The germline gives CDR1 SQVTM, CDR2 ANQGSEA. Trimming took 7 bases from V and 3 from J, leaving 9 bases between them. The CDR3 sequence is 12 residues long. The CDR3 protein is CSGGGHTGELFF. The CDR3 DNA reads as TGCAGCGGGGGGGGCCACACCGGGGAGCTGTTTTTT.

V is TRBV6-5 and J is TRBJ1-1; possibly TRBD1 for D (5 bases). The ends were cut back, 0 bases at V and 4 bases at J, with 12 bases in the middle. There are 15 residues in the CDR3. CDR1 is MNHEY, CDR2 SVGAGI, per germline. The chain's CDR3 is CASSYSGRRGTEAFF. CDR3 nucleotide sequence: TGTGCCAGCAGTTACTCGGGCAGGAGGGGCACTGAAGCTTTCTTT.

The V call is TRBV19, the J call TRBJ1-1; D unclear. Trimming cost V 6 bases and J 1 base, with 9 bases left between them. In germline, CDR1 is LNHDA, CDR2 SQIVND (reference sequence). The CDR3 loop spans 13 amino acids. CDR3 loop: CASRATTNTEAFF. The CDR3 DNA sequence: TGTGCCAGTAGGGCGACAACGAACACTGAAGCTTTCTTT.

In this sample, this clone turned up a few times. The genes are TRBV5-6 and TRBJ1-5; maybe TRBD1 (5 bases). Trimming removed 3 bases at V and 4 bases at J, with 20 bases between. The germline CDR1 and CDR2 sequences are SGHDT and YYEEEE. The CDR3 has 17 residues. CDR3: CASSSYGLSEGNQPQHF. As DNA, the CDR3 is TGTGCCAGCAGCTCCTATGGACTTTCCGAGGGGAATCAGCCCCAGCATTTT.

The chain employs TRBV5-8 and TRBJ1-2, with TRBD1 as a possible D gene (5 bases). The V and J ends lost 2 bases and 8 bases respectively, with 22 bases between them. The CDR3 extends over 16 amino acids. The germline V gene encodes CDR1 SGHTS and CDR2 YDEGEE. The CDR3 DNA follows: TGTGCCAGCAGCTTCGCCTACTTGGGGGTATCGGGAGGCTACACCTTC. This translates into CASSFAYLGVSGGYTF.

The V and J genes are TRBV30 and TRBJ1-2; D gene unclear. Trimming took 1 base from V and 5 from J, leaving 11 bases between them. There are 13 residues in the CDR3. CDR1 and CDR2 (germline): GTSNPN, SVGIG (reference sequence). CDR3 coding DNA: TGTGCCTGGAGTGGGTCAGGTCGGTATGGCTACACCTTC. Protein product: CAWSGSGRYGYTF.

As DNA, the CDR3 is TGTGCCAGCAGCCTCAGATCCTACGAGCAGTACTTC. Translating it yields CASSLRSYEQYF. The J gene is TRBJ2-7, the V gene TRBV5-4; D remains ambiguous. V lost 4 bases and J 1 base, leaving 6 bases between the germline ends. Germline CDR1 and CDR2: SGHNT and YYREEE (reference sequence). The CDR3 spans 12 residues.

This chain connects TRBV9 to TRBJ2-3; D perhaps matches TRBD2 (5 bases). The CDR3 runs 15 residues. Looked up from germline, CDR1 is SGDLS and CDR2 is YYNGEE. The V and J ends lost 0 bases and 1 base respectively, with 9 bases between them. CDR3 region: CASSVDDYRTDTQYF. CDR3 DNA sequence: TGTGCCAGCAGCGTAGACGACTACCGCACAGATACGCAGTATTTT.

This clone was seen a few times. CDR3 in DNA: TGTGCCTGGAGTGTACGAAGGGTTTCCACTGAAGCTTTCTTT. This sequence encodes CAWSVRRVSTEAFF. The genes are TRBV30 and TRBJ1-1; no reliable D call. Germline V gives CDR1 GTSNPN, CDR2 SVGIG (reference sequence). The V end lost 0 bases, the J end lost 4 bases, and 12 bases lay between the germline ends. The CDR3 is 14 residues long.

This clone was seen a single time. The chain combines TRBV28 with TRBJ1-4; D remains unclear. CDR3 size: 13 residues. Deletions cut 11 bases from V and 7 bases from J, with 17 bases between. Germline assignment: CDR1 MDHEN and CDR2 SYDVKM. CDR3 protein: CAVEEAGTEKLFF. CDR3 sequence (DNA): TGTGCCGTGGAGGAGGCCGGTACTGAAAAACTGTTTTTT.

This rearrangement joins TRBV2 to TRBJ2-7; D not certain. The CDR3 totals 12 residues. V was trimmed by 7 bases and J by 3 bases, leaving 10 bases between them. Germline CDR1 SNHLY, CDR2 FYNNEI. CDR3 loop: CASNTWGYEQYV. The DNA of the CDR3 is TGTGCCAGCAATACGTGGGGCTACGAGCAGTACGTC.

This clone was observed a few times. The DNA of the CDR3 is TGTGCTAGTGGTGGGGACGTGACCGGGGAGCTGTTTTTT. It specifies CASGGDVTGELFF. V usage is TRBV12-5 and J usage is TRBJ2-2; D may match TRBD1 or TRBD2 (5 bases each). The CDR3 contains 13 residues. CDR1 is LGHNT and CDR2 is FRNRAP in the germline V gene. V lost 5 bases to trimming and J lost 5 bases, with 9 bases between them.

The rearrangement uses TRBV6-5 and TRBJ2-3, with D maybe TRBD1 (5 bases). Germline-derived CDR1 and CDR2 are MNHEY and SVGAGI. This CDR3 region has 15 residues. The V end was cut by 2 bases, the J end by 1 base, with 10 bases between. The CDR3 bases are TGTGCCAGCAGTTACAAGGGGTTCGGCACAGATACGCAGTATTTT. It yields the protein CASSYKGFGTDTQYF.

The V and J genes are TRBV5-6 and TRBJ2-5; D is uncertain. Trimming removed 4 bases from V and 3 bases from J, with 10 bases in between. The CDR3 runs 13 residues. Germline V lookup: CDR1 SGHDT, CDR2 YYEEEE. CDR3 DNA: TGTGCCAGCAGCCCCGGACGGGAAGAGACCCAGTACTTC. It specifies CASSPGREETQYF.

The gene calls are TRBV18 and TRBJ1-5, with D unclear. Germline V lookup: CDR1 KGHSH, CDR2 LQKENI. CDR3 length: 14 amino acids. V was pared by 1 base and J by 6 bases, with 10 bases between. The CDR3 DNA is TGTGCCAGCTCACCACTTCGAGAAGTTCAGCCCCAGCATTTT. Protein product: CASSPLREVQPQHF.